This passage covers 32 T cell receptor beta chains from one sample sequenced in a study of T-cell memory formation after mild COVID-19. Each CDR3 protein gets one entry after TCRdb re-called the 5' RACE reads with MiXCR. The top ten clones hold about a fifth of a sample with hundreds of thousands of distinct CDR3 sequences, more than 15% of them seen once. Sequenced input: PBMCs or a T cell subset sorted from them (not recorded which). The receptors shown here come from a man between 18 and 29 years old who had mild COVID-19 (a few samples of this study predate the infection). Cell type and time point are not known.

The chain has TRBV6-2 or TRBV6-3 and TRBJ2-5; unclear D gene. Germline lookup yields CDR1 MNHEY and CDR2 SVGEGT. V lost 3 bases and J lost 4, with 15 bases in between. The CDR3 is 15 residues long. CDR3 sequence reads: CASSYARKVTETQYF. The CDR3 nucleotides read TGTGCCAGCAGTTATGCCCGGAAGGTGACAGAGACCCAGTACTTC.

The rearrangement joins TRBV5-1 to TRBJ2-1; 9 nucleotides agree with TRBD2. CDR1 and CDR2 from the germline V gene are SGHRS and YFSETQ. The V and J ends lost 0 bases and 8 bases, in that order; junction bases with no gene match: 9. The CDR3 is 16 residues long. CDR3 nucleotide sequence: TGCGCCAGCAGCTTGGATTTGGCGGGGGGGCTTGATGAGCAGTTCTTC. Its translation is CASSLDLAGGLDEQFF. The full variable domain, rest sourced from reference TRBV5-1 and TRBJ2-1, is KAGVTQTPRYLIKTRGQQVTLSCSPISGHRSVSWYQQTPGQGLQFLFEYFSETQRNKGNFPGRFSGRQFSNSRSEMNVSTLELGDSALYLCASSLDLAGGLDEQFFGPGTRLTVL.

This clonotype was seen a handful of times. The chain carries TRBV7-9 and TRBJ1-3; 9 bases match TRBD1. Germline V gives CDR1 SEHNR, CDR2 FQNEAQ (reference sequence). The ends lost 1 base at V and 1 base at J; junction bases unmatched: 5. The CDR3 contains 17 residues. The DNA of the CDR3 is TGTGCCAGCAGCTTAGGACAGGGGGTAATATCTGGAAACACCATATATTTT. It translates to CASSLGQGVISGNTIYF.

The rearrangement joins TRBV7-2 to TRBJ1-2; no firm D call. Trimming took off 3 bases at V and 8 bases at J, with 13 bases between the two ends. Germline assignment: CDR1 SGHTA and CDR2 FQGNSA. The CDR3 is 13 amino acids. The CDR3 here is CASSLDRPRGYTF. The CDR3 DNA reads TGTGCCAGCAGCTTGGACCGCCCCCGGGGCTACACCTTC.

This clonotype occurred a few times. V is TRBV5-1 and J is TRBJ1-1; 7 bases map to TRBD1. The ends lost 1 base at V and 4 bases at J; junction bases unmatched: 4. CDR3 length equals 14 residues. Germline values: CDR1 SGHRS, CDR2 YFSETQ. CDR3 nucleotides: TGCGCCAGCAGCTTGCCCGACAGGGCCACTGAAGCTTTCTTT. The encoded protein is CASSLPDRATEAFF.

This clonotype was detected only a few times. The chain employs TRBV9 and TRBJ2-3, with TRBD1 matching over 7 bases. Unmatched junction bases numbered 11, after V lost 4 bases and J lost 3 bases. Germline assignment: CDR1 SGDLS and CDR2 YYNGEE. The length of the CDR3 is 16 residues. In DNA form, the CDR3 reads TGTGCCAGCAGCCCTCTCAGCGGCAGGGGGACAGATACGCAGTATTTT. Translating it yields CASSPLSGRGTDTQYF.

The J gene is TRBJ2-7, the V gene TRBV7-6; 10 nucleotides line up with TRBD1. CDR1 and CDR2 (germline): SGHVS, FNYEAQ. V dropped 0 bases and J dropped 4; count of bases not matched to a gene: 9. There are 17 residues in the CDR3. CDR3 DNA sequence: TGTGCCAGCAGCTTAGCCCTCTCGGGACAGGGGTTGTACGAGCAGTACTTC. Protein sequence: CASSLALSGQGLYEQYF.

This clonotype was detected many times. The V call is TRBV12-3 or TRBV12-4, the J call TRBJ1-5; D unresolved. The CDR3 runs 13 residues. V gave up 1 base and J gave up 5 bases, with 6 bases separating them. CDR3 DNA sequence: TGTGCCAGCAGTTTAGAGGGCTATCAGCCCCAGCATTTT. It is translated as CASSLEGYQPQHF.

This clonotype has a count of ten or more. This chain connects TRBV2 to TRBJ2-3, with D hard to call. CDR1 is SNHLY and CDR2 is FYNNEI in the germline V gene. The CDR3 is 13 residues long. V lost 8 bases and J lost 3, with 12 bases in between. The CDR3, as DNA: TGTGCCAGCCTTGAAAGACGGACAGATACGCAGTATTTT. As protein: CASLERRTDTQYF.

This chain uses TRBV12-3 or TRBV12-4 with TRBJ2-2; perhaps TRBD2 as D (5 bases). This CDR3 is 14 amino acids long. The germline V and J ends were trimmed by 8 bases and 6 bases, with 16 bases remaining between them. The DNA for the CDR3 is TGTGCCAGCCTCCGGGGTCTGGACCCCGGGGAGCTGTTTTTT. Translated, it gives CASLRGLDPGELFF.

The genes are TRBV12-3 or TRBV12-4 and TRBJ2-2; TRBD2 might be the D (6 bases). The ends were cut back, 6 bases at V and 1 base at J, with 12 bases in the middle. CDR3 size: 15 residues. The CDR3 is CASRRMRGNTGELFF. CDR3 nucleotide sequence: TGTGCCAGCAGGAGGATGCGGGGGAACACCGGGGAGCTGTTTTTT.

This clonotype was detected a few times. The rearrangement joins TRBV6-2 or TRBV6-3 to TRBJ2-1; 9 bases are shared with TRBD1. Germline-derived CDR1 and CDR2 are MNHEY and SVGEGT. The CDR3 is made up of 13 amino acids. The V gene end was trimmed by 2 bases and the J gene end by 10 bases; junction bases not matched to a gene: 3. In DNA, the CDR3 is TGTGCCAGCAGTTACCGCGACAGGGGGGAGCAGTTCTTC. Translation gives CASSYRDRGEQFF.

This clonotype was counted a few times. The chain combines TRBV6-5 with TRBJ2-1; D possibly corresponds to TRBD1 (5 bases). V lost 6 bases to trimming and J lost 1 base, with 10 bases between them. The CDR3 length is 14 residues. The germline CDR1 and CDR2 sequences are MNHEY and SVGAGI. The CDR3 sequence: CASSRRESYNEQFF. The DNA of the CDR3 is TGTGCCAGCAGCCGCAGGGAATCCTACAATGAGCAGTTCTTC.

This clonotype has ten or more counts. J is TRBJ2-7 and V is TRBV5-8; 8 nucleotides align to TRBD1. Losses at the gene ends were 5 bases for V and 3 bases for J; bases not matched to a gene: 10. This CDR3 region has 15 residues. The germline CDR1 and CDR2 sequences are SGHTS and YDEGEE. CDR3 residues: CASSLDRGLIYEQYF. The CDR3 bases are TGTGCCAGCAGTCTTGACAGGGGTCTTATCTACGAGCAGTACTTC.

This clonotype was picked up one time. The rearrangement uses TRBV5-1 and TRBJ2-1, with D perhaps TRBD1 (7 bases). The CDR3 runs 15 residues. The ends were cut back, 4 bases at V and 7 bases at J, with 18 bases in the middle. In germline, CDR1 is SGHRS, CDR2 YFSETQ. The CDR3 bases are TGCGCCAGCAGCCACGGCGACAGGGACTCTAATGAGCAGTTCTTC. Protein sequence: CASSHGDRDSNEQFF.

The rearrangement links TRBV4-1 to TRBJ2-1, with 7 bases matching TRBD2. Germline assignment: CDR1 MGHRA and CDR2 YSYEKL. This CDR3 spans 13 amino acids. With 5 bases clipped from V and 6 bases from J, the junction kept 4 bases outside the gene matches. As DNA, the CDR3 is TGCGCCAGCAGCGCAGCGGGGAGCAATGAGCAGTTCTTC. It translates to CASSAAGSNEQFF.

J is TRBJ1-2 and V is TRBV6-2 or TRBV6-3, with 8 bases aligning to TRBD1. CDR3 length equals 15 residues. From germline, CDR1 is MNHEY and CDR2 SVGEGT. J gave up 5 bases and V 2 bases, and 7 bases lay outside the gene matches. This CDR3 is CASSYVPGGRYGYTF. The CDR3 DNA reads TGTGCCAGCAGTTACGTTCCAGGGGGCCGTTATGGCTACACCTTC.

CDR3 sequence (DNA): TGCAGTGCTAGAGAGGGACCCCAAGAGACCCAGTACTTC. Its protein product is CSAREGPQETQYF. The chain couples TRBV20-1 to TRBJ2-5; D is perhaps TRBD1 or TRBD2 (5 bases each). Trimming left V 0 bases short and J 1 base short, with 6 bases between. Germline V gives CDR1 DFQATT, CDR2 SNEGSKA (reference sequence). There are 13 residues in the CDR3.

The chain carries TRBV7-3 and TRBJ2-3, with 9 bases lining up with TRBD2. The ends lost 5 bases at V and 2 bases at J; junction bases unmatched: 5. The CDR3 loop spans 15 amino acids. Germline V CDR1 and CDR2: SGHTA, FQGTGA. In DNA form, the CDR3 reads TGTGCCAGCAGCCGACTAGCGGAGACCACAGATACGCAGTATTTT. Translating gives CASSRLAETTDTQYF.

The chain uses TRBV5-1 and TRBJ1-1; D remains unclear. The V gene's germline CDR1 is SGHRS and CDR2 YFSETQ. V was clipped by 2 bases and J by 4 bases, with 18 bases between them. This CDR3 has 16 amino acids. The CDR3 DNA is TGCGCCAGCAGCTTTTTGGGTGCTTCTACTGCCACTGAAGCTTTCTTT. This encodes CASSFLGASTATEAFF.

This clonotype was found many times. This sequence joins TRBV15 and TRBJ2-1; D is unclear. The CDR3 length is 14 residues. V lost 6 bases to trimming and J lost 5 bases, with 14 bases between them. The V gene's germline CDR1 is LNHNV and CDR2 YYDKDF (reference sequence). The CDR3 DNA is TGTGCCACCAGTAGTGGTAGAAGTCACAATGAGCAGTTCTTC. This sequence encodes CATSSGRSHNEQFF.

This clonotype showed up many times. This chain uses TRBV28 with TRBJ2-7, with D perhaps TRBD1 (5 bases). This CDR3 is 16 amino acids long. CDR1 is MDHEN, CDR2 SYDVKM, per germline. V was trimmed by 3 bases and J by 6 bases, leaving 21 bases between them. The CDR3: CASSFWKVGQPSEQYV. The CDR3 DNA sequence: TGTGCCAGCAGTTTTTGGAAGGTTGGACAACCGTCCGAGCAGTACGTC.

The chain employs TRBV9 and TRBJ1-1; D possibly corresponds to TRBD1 (5 bases). Germline V gene data show CDR1 as SGDLS and CDR2 as YYNGEE. The CDR3 loop spans 15 amino acids. The V end was cut by 0 bases, the J end by 4 bases, with 13 bases between. As DNA, the CDR3 is TGTGCCAGCAGCGTAGAAGGGGAATCAGTCACTGAAGCTTTCTTT. Its translation is CASSVEGESVTEAFF.

The chain is built from TRBV20-1 and TRBJ2-5, with TRBD2 identical over 7 bases. The germline CDR1 and CDR2 sequences are DFQATT and SNEGSKA (reference sequence). The CDR3 covers 14 residues. The trim removed 5 bases at V and 1 base at J, leaving 7 bases unmatched. The CDR3: CSASKRGRQETQYF. In nucleotides, the CDR3 is TGCAGTGCTTCAAAGCGGGGCCGCCAAGAGACCCAGTACTTC.

The chain uses TRBV10-3 and TRBJ1-1, with 8 bases identical to TRBD1. J gave up 5 bases and V 7 bases, and 12 bases lay outside the gene matches. Germline V gene data show CDR1 as ENHRY and CDR2 as SYGVKD. This CDR3 region has 15 residues. The CDR3 DNA follows: TGTGCCATCATAAGTGAGGACAGGGTTGGGACTGAAGCTTTCTTT. Translation: CAIISEDRVGTEAFF.

This clonotype was seen a few times. The rearrangement uses TRBV6-6 and TRBJ1-5; D possibly corresponds to TRBD1 (6 bases). V lost 8 bases to trimming and J lost 7 bases, with 24 bases between them. The V gene's germline CDR1 is MNHNY and CDR2 SVGAGI (reference sequence). This CDR3 region has 16 residues. CDR3 sequence reads: CASRFLGGHLGQPQHF. CDR3 nucleotides: TGTGCCAGCCGTTTCCTAGGGGGGCACCTCGGACAGCCCCAGCATTTT.

Many counts were recorded for this clonotype. CDR3 amino acids: CASSQDRYGYTF. The CDR3 DNA is TGCGCCAGCAGCCAAGATCGCTATGGCTACACCTTC. The chain employs TRBV4-1 and TRBJ1-2; D unresolved. V was pared by 0 bases and J by 4 bases, with 3 bases between. CDR1 and CDR2 (germline): MGHRA, YSYEKL. This CDR3 comprises 12 residues.

This clonotype was counted a few times. The chain carries TRBV4-3 and TRBJ1-4, with unresolved D. There are 17 residues in the CDR3. Germline V gene sequence: CDR1 LGHNA, CDR2 YSLEER. Deletions cut 0 bases from V and 7 bases from J, with 18 bases between. For the CDR3, the DNA is TGCGCCAGCAGCCAAGATCTTAACCCGGGAATCGGTGAAAAACTGTTTTTT. Protein product: CASSQDLNPGIGEKLFF.

V gene TRBV5-1 combines with J gene TRBJ2-1; 7 bases fit TRBD1. V shed 4 bases and J 9 bases; nucleotides not matched to a gene: 7. The CDR3 is made up of 13 amino acids. The germline V gene encodes CDR1 SGHRS and CDR2 YFSETQ. CDR3 in amino acids: CASSPGTVGEQFF. CDR3 nucleotide sequence: TGCGCCAGCAGCCCCGGGACAGTTGGTGAGCAGTTCTTC.

This clonotype was seen a handful of times. J is TRBJ2-3 and V is TRBV2; D is unclear. The V end lost 2 bases, the J end lost 2 bases, and 11 bases lay between the germline ends. CDR1 and CDR2 (germline): SNHLY, FYNNEI. CDR3 length equals 15 residues. The chain's CDR3 is CASSEKRLYTDTQYF. The CDR3 DNA sequence: TGTGCCAGCAGTGAAAAGAGGCTTTACACAGATACGCAGTATTTT.

The V and J genes are TRBV7-2 and TRBJ2-7; the D gene is possibly TRBD2 (6 bases). Germline CDR1 reads SGHTA; CDR2 reads FQGNSA. The CDR3 contains 15 residues. Trimming removed 6 bases from V and 4 bases from J, with 19 bases in between. The CDR3 region is CASSTGTRGIYEQYF. The DNA for the CDR3 is TGTGCCAGCAGTACCGGGACTCGGGGTATTTACGAGCAGTACTTC.

This clonotype was seen more than once but under ten times. The gene calls are TRBV19 and TRBJ1-2; a weak D match, TRBD1 (6 bases). The V and J ends lost 7 bases and 4 bases respectively, with 13 bases between them. The CDR3 length is 13 residues. Looked up from germline, CDR1 is LNHDA and CDR2 is SQIVND (reference sequence). The DNA for the CDR3 is TGTGCCAGTACACCAGGGGCAAGCTATGGCTACACCTTC. It translates to CASTPGASYGYTF.